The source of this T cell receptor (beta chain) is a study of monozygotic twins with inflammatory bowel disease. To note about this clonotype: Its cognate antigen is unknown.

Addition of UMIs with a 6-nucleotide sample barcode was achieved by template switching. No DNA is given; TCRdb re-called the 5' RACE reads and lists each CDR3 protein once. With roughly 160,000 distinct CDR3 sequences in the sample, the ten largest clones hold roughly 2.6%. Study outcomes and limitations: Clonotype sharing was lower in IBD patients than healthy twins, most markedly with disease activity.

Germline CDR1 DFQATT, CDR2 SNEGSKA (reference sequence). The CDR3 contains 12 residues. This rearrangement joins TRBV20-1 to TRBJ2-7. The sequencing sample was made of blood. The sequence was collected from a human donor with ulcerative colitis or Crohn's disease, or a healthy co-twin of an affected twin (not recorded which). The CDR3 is CSADRGSYEQYF.